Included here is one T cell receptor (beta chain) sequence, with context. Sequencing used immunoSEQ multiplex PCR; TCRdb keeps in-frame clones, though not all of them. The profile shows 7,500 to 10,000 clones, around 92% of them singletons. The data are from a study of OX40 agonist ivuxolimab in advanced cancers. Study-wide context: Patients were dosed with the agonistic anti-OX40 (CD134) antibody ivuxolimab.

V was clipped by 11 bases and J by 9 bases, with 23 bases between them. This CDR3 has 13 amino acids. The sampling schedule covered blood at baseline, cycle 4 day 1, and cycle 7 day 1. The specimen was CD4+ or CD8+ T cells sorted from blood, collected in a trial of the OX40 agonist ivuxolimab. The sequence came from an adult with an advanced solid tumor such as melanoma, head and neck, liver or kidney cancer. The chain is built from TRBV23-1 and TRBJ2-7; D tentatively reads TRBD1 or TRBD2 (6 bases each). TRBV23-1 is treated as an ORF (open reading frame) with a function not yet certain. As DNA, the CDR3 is TGCGCCGGACGGGGGCTAGCAAAGGTGGTGCAGTACTTC. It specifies CAGRGLAKVVQYF.